This T cell receptor beta chain was observed in a study of T cell responses to AZD1222 COVID-19 vaccine. Across the study: Pooled together were second doses at about 4 or about 12 weeks.

Libraries were prepared by immunoSEQ multiplex PCR; TCRdb keeps only in-frame clonotypes and omits some of them. Here the sample spans about 190,000 clones, roughly 90% being singletons. Details on this clone: Its antigen is undetermined.

Broader study findings: Once two AZD1222 doses were given, Spike-specific TCR breadth and depth went up. Reports indicate that nearly half of spike-specific TCRs are directed at unmutated variant regions.

Trimming removed 1 base at V and 7 bases at J, with 14 bases between. CDR1 is MGHRA, CDR2 YSYEKL, per germline. This CDR3 comprises 14 residues. The genes are TRBV4-1 and TRBJ2-7; D is unresolved. This material consisted of peripheral blood, taken on day 0 of AZD1222 vaccination. This TCR was recovered from an adult in good health. Here the CDR3 reads CASSQAWELGEQYF. The CDR3 DNA reads TGCGCCAGCAGCCAAGCATGGGAACTGGGGGAGCAGTACTTC.